The rows below give T cell receptor beta chains drawn from one sample of a study of blood T cell repertoires in COVID-19. The table came from immunoSEQ multiplex PCR; TCRdb's copy has only in-frame clones and leaves some out. Counted here are 200,000 or so clones, 80% to 90% occurring once; the ten biggest clones make up almost 4.5%. Sequencing input: peripheral blood. These receptors all come from a man in his fifties or sixties with acute or convalescent COVID-19. Each CDR3 is given with its conserved first and last residue. A D gene is named only where the DNA matches it firmly. Clone size is shown for a subset of rows, as once, few, many or a class of expanded clone.

CDR3nt: TGTGCCACCAGTGATGGACAGGGCCTAGGCTACACCTTC
CDR3aa: CATSDGQGLGYTF
abundance: NA
len: 13
d_gene: TRBD1
v_gene: TRBV24-1
j_gene: TRBJ1-2

CDR3nt: TGTGCCAGCAGCTTGGGAGTCGATGGCATTCAGTACTTC
CDR3aa: CASSLGVDGIQYF
abundance: once
len: 13
d_gene: NA
v_gene: TRBV7-6
j_gene: TRBJ2-4

CDR3nt: TGTGCCAGCAGTCCAGGGGGTTCACCCGATACGCAGTATTTT
CDR3aa: CASSPGGSPDTQYF
abundance: NA
len: 14
d_gene: TRBD1
v_gene: TRBV6-4
j_gene: TRBJ2-3

CDR3nt: TGTGCCAGCAGCTCCGTTGGGGGGACTCGGAACACTGAAGCTTTCTTT
CDR3aa: CASSSVGGTRNTEAFF
abundance: few
len: 16
d_gene: NA
v_gene: TRBV13
j_gene: TRBJ1-1

CDR3nt: TGTGCCAGCAGCCCAGACAGGGTCCGGAACGAGCAGTACTTC
CDR3aa: CASSPDRVRNEQYF
abundance: NA
len: 14
d_gene: TRBD1
v_gene: TRBV6-5
j_gene: TRBJ2-7

CDR3nt: TGTGCCAGCAACGACGGGAATAATCAGCCCCAGCATTTT
CDR3aa: CASNDGNNQPQHF
abundance: NA
len: 13
d_gene: NA
v_gene: TRBV12-3/TRBV12-4
j_gene: TRBJ1-5

CDR3nt: TGTGCCAGCAGCTTGGAAGGGGTTGAAGAAAAACTGTTTTTT
CDR3aa: CASSLEGVEEKLFF
abundance: NA
len: 14
d_gene: NA
v_gene: TRBV5-4
j_gene: TRBJ1-4

CDR3nt: TGTGCCAGCAGCTCGCAGGGTTCCGAGCAGTACTTC
CDR3aa: CASSSQGSEQYF
abundance: once
len: 12
d_gene: NA
v_gene: TRBV7-9
j_gene: TRBJ2-7

CDR3nt: TGTGCCAGCAGCTCGACCGCGGGGGGGCCCTACAATGAGCAGTTCTTC
CDR3aa: CASSSTAGGPYNEQFF
abundance: once
len: 16
d_gene: TRBD2
v_gene: TRBV11-2
j_gene: TRBJ2-1

CDR3nt: TGTGCCAGCAGTGAACCGGGAGGACCGTACTATGGCTACACCTTC
CDR3aa: CASSEPGGPYYGYTF
abundance: NA
len: 15
d_gene: NA
v_gene: TRBV6-1
j_gene: TRBJ1-2

CDR3nt: TGCGCCAGCAGCCCGGATGGACAGCTCACAGATACGCAGTATTTT
CDR3aa: CASSPDGQLTDTQYF
abundance: NA
len: 15
d_gene: NA
v_gene: TRBV5-1
j_gene: TRBJ2-3

CDR3nt: TGTGCCAGCAGCCAAGATGGTAGCGGGGGGGCCGGGGAGCTGTTTTTT
CDR3aa: CASSQDGSGGAGELFF
abundance: NA
len: 16
d_gene: TRBD2
v_gene: TRBV4-2
j_gene: TRBJ2-2

CDR3nt: TGTGCCAGCAGCCAAGCATCGGGACAGGAGAACTATGGCTACACCTTC
CDR3aa: CASSQASGQENYGYTF
abundance: NA
len: 16
d_gene: TRBD1
v_gene: TRBV4-2
j_gene: TRBJ1-2

CDR3nt: TGTGCCAGCAGCTCCCGGGACAGGGGGCCTGGTGGCTACACCTTC
CDR3aa: CASSSRDRGPGGYTF
abundance: NA
len: 15
d_gene: TRBD1
v_gene: TRBV4-2
j_gene: TRBJ1-2

CDR3nt: TGTGCCAGCAGCTTGGGACAGGTTTTCTACAATGAGCAGTTCTTC
CDR3aa: CASSLGQVFYNEQFF
abundance: NA
len: 15
d_gene: NA
v_gene: TRBV5-6
j_gene: TRBJ2-1

CDR3nt: TGTGCCAGCAGCTTAGCAATGGGCGCTGAAGCTTTCTTT
CDR3aa: CASSLAMGAEAFF
abundance: few
len: 13
d_gene: NA
v_gene: TRBV7-7
j_gene: TRBJ1-1

CDR3nt: TGCGCCAGCAGCTTGGGGCCCACACCCCAAGAGACCCAGTACTTC
CDR3aa: CASSLGPTPQETQYF
abundance: NA
len: 15
d_gene: NA
v_gene: TRBV5-1
j_gene: TRBJ2-5

CDR3nt: TGTGCCAGCAGCATGGGACAGGGGGCCGTGAATCAGCCCCAGCATTTT
CDR3aa: CASSMGQGAVNQPQHF
abundance: NA
len: 16
d_gene: TRBD1
v_gene: TRBV7-8
j_gene: TRBJ1-5

CDR3nt: TGTGCCAGCAGCCCTAGGATCTCTGGGGCCAACGTCCTGACTTTC
CDR3aa: CASSPRISGANVLTF
abundance: NA
len: 15
d_gene: NA
v_gene: TRBV7-2
j_gene: TRBJ2-6

CDR3nt: TGTGCCAGCAGCCCCAGAGGTAGTACCTACAATGAGCAGTTCTTC
CDR3aa: CASSPRGSTYNEQFF
abundance: NA
len: 15
d_gene: NA
v_gene: TRBV7-8
j_gene: TRBJ2-1

CDR3nt: TGTGCCAGCTCAAGGGACATCCAAGAGACCCAGTACTTC
CDR3aa: CASSRDIQETQYF
abundance: NA
len: 13
d_gene: NA
v_gene: TRBV18
j_gene: TRBJ2-5

CDR3nt: TGTGCCAGCAGTGGACAGGTTCCCCCCACCCTCCACTTT
CDR3aa: CASSGQVPPTLHF
abundance: NA
len: 13
d_gene: TRBD1
v_gene: TRBV12-3/TRBV12-4
j_gene: TRBJ1-6

CDR3nt: TGTGCCAGCAGCTTAAGCGGGGGGGCTGTAGATACGCAGTATTTT
CDR3aa: CASSLSGGAVDTQYF
abundance: NA
len: 15
d_gene: TRBD2
v_gene: TRBV7-9
j_gene: TRBJ2-3

CDR3nt: TGTGCCAAGCGGACAGTCGGCAATGAGCAGTTCTTC
CDR3aa: CAKRTVGNEQFF
abundance: NA
len: 12
d_gene: NA
v_gene: TRBV2
j_gene: TRBJ2-1

CDR3nt: TGCGCCAGCAGCAGCCTAGGGGCCGACGGGGAGCTGTTTTTT
CDR3aa: CASSSLGADGELFF
abundance: NA
len: 14
d_gene: NA
v_gene: TRBV5-1
j_gene: TRBJ2-2

CDR3nt: TGCGCCAGCACAAGAATTTGGACTAGCACAGATACGCAGTATTTT
CDR3aa: CASTRIWTSTDTQYF
abundance: NA
len: 15
d_gene: NA
v_gene: TRBV10-1
j_gene: TRBJ2-3

CDR3nt: TGTGCCAGCAGTGAACGGGTACAGGGGCTTGGCTACACCTTC
CDR3aa: CASSERVQGLGYTF
abundance: NA
len: 14
d_gene: TRBD1
v_gene: TRBV25-1
j_gene: TRBJ1-2

CDR3nt: TGTGCCAGCAGCTTGACGGTGGTACAGGGTTACAATGAGCAGTTCTTC
CDR3aa: CASSLTVVQGYNEQFF
abundance: NA
len: 16
d_gene: NA
v_gene: TRBV5-4
j_gene: TRBJ2-1

CDR3nt: TGTGCCAGCAGTGAATCGCACAGGGAACTACCTGAAGCTTTCTTT
CDR3aa: CASSESHRELPEAFF
abundance: NA
len: 15
d_gene: NA
v_gene: TRBV25-1
j_gene: TRBJ1-1

CDR3nt: TGTGCCAGTAGACGCAACCGGGGTGATAATCAGCCCCAGCATTTT
CDR3aa: CASRRNRGDNQPQHF
abundance: NA
len: 15
d_gene: NA
v_gene: TRBV19
j_gene: TRBJ1-5

CDR3nt: TGTGCCAGCAGTTTACACAATTCTAATGAAAAACTGTTTTTT
CDR3aa: CASSLHNSNEKLFF
abundance: once
len: 14
d_gene: NA
v_gene: TRBV27
j_gene: TRBJ1-4

CDR3nt: TGTGCCAGCAGGCCCCAGGGTCTTTCGAACACCGGGGAGCTGTTTTTT
CDR3aa: CASRPQGLSNTGELFF
abundance: NA
len: 16
d_gene: NA
v_gene: TRBV27
j_gene: TRBJ2-2

CDR3nt: TGTGCCAGCAGCTTAGATAGTGCGGGGCGGGAGGATGGCACTGAAGCTTTCTTT
CDR3aa: CASSLDSAGREDGTEAFF
abundance: once
len: 18
d_gene: NA
v_gene: TRBV11-2
j_gene: TRBJ1-1

CDR3nt: TGTGCCAGCTCATCGAGCGAGCAAGAGACCCAGTACTTC
CDR3aa: CASSSSEQETQYF
abundance: once
len: 13
d_gene: NA
v_gene: TRBV18
j_gene: TRBJ2-5

CDR3nt: TGCAGCACCCGACAGGGCGGGAAGACCCAGTACTTC
CDR3aa: CSTRQGGKTQYF
abundance: NA
len: 12
d_gene: NA
v_gene: TRBV29-1
j_gene: TRBJ2-5

CDR3nt: TGCGCCAGCAGCTTGGCCGGACTCAACTATGGCTACACCTTC
CDR3aa: CASSLAGLNYGYTF
abundance: once
len: 14
d_gene: NA
v_gene: TRBV5-1
j_gene: TRBJ1-2

CDR3nt: TGTGCCACCAGTGATGTGGGACTAGACAATGAGCAGTTCTTC
CDR3aa: CATSDVGLDNEQFF
abundance: NA
len: 14
d_gene: TRBD2
v_gene: TRBV24-1
j_gene: TRBJ2-1

CDR3nt: TGCGCCAGCAGCCAGGGCACAGTCATGAACACTGAAGCTTTCTTT
CDR3aa: CASSQGTVMNTEAFF
abundance: NA
len: 15
d_gene: NA
v_gene: TRBV4-1
j_gene: TRBJ1-1

CDR3nt: TGTGCCAGCAGCTCAGGGACTTTAGGATATGGCTACACCTTC
CDR3aa: CASSSGTLGYGYTF
abundance: NA
len: 14
d_gene: NA
v_gene: TRBV5-6
j_gene: TRBJ1-2

CDR3nt: TGTGCCAGCAGCTTGGGGGAGGGCCTCTCTGGAAACACCATATATTTT
CDR3aa: CASSLGEGLSGNTIYF
abundance: NA
len: 16
d_gene: NA
v_gene: TRBV7-9
j_gene: TRBJ1-3

CDR3nt: TGCGCCAGCAGCTTCTTCACAGGCTCTAATGAAAAACTGTTTTTT
CDR3aa: CASSFFTGSNEKLFF
abundance: NA
len: 15
d_gene: NA
v_gene: TRBV5-1
j_gene: TRBJ1-4

CDR3nt: TGCAGCGTTGCTTTGCGGGGGAACACCGGGGAGCTGTTTTTT
CDR3aa: CSVALRGNTGELFF
abundance: few
len: 14
d_gene: NA
v_gene: TRBV29-1
j_gene: TRBJ2-2

CDR3nt: TGTGCCAGCAGCCCGGACAGGGGCTATAATTCACCCCTCCACTTT
CDR3aa: CASSPDRGYNSPLHF
abundance: NA
len: 15
d_gene: TRBD1
v_gene: TRBV5-4
j_gene: TRBJ1-6

CDR3nt: TGTGCCAGTAGTATAATCCGGGACAGTTATGGCTACACCTTC
CDR3aa: CASSIIRDSYGYTF
abundance: NA
len: 14
d_gene: TRBD1
v_gene: TRBV19
j_gene: TRBJ1-2

CDR3nt: TGTGCCAGCAGTGACTGGAATCAGCCCCAGCATTTT
CDR3aa: CASSDWNQPQHF
abundance: NA
len: 12
d_gene: NA
v_gene: TRBV28
j_gene: TRBJ1-5

CDR3nt: TGTGCCAGCAGCCCCGGACAGGCATACAATGAGCAGTTCTTC
CDR3aa: CASSPGQAYNEQFF
abundance: NA
len: 14
d_gene: TRBD1
v_gene: TRBV7-3
j_gene: TRBJ2-1

CDR3nt: TGTGCCAGTGCGGGACAGGGGGCAACCGGGGAGCTGTTTTTT
CDR3aa: CASAGQGATGELFF
abundance: NA
len: 14
d_gene: TRBD1
v_gene: TRBV19
j_gene: TRBJ2-2